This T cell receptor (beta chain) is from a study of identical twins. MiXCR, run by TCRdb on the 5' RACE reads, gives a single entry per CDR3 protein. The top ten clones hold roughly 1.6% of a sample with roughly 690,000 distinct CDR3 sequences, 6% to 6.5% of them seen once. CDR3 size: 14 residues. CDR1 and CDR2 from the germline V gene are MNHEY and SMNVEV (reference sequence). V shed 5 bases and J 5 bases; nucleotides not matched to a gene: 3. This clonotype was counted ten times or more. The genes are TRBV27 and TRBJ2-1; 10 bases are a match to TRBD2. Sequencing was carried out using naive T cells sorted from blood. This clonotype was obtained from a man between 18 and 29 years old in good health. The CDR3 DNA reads TGTGCCAGCAGTGAAGCGGGAGGGGACAATGAGCAGTTCTTC. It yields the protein CASSEAGGDNEQFF.